This TCR beta chain stems from a study of neurological immune-mediated disorders. The CDR3 spans 15 residues. V lost 7 bases and J 0 bases, leaving 13 bases between the germline ends. Per the germline V gene, CDR1 is SGHTA and CDR2 is FQGNSA. This clonotype appeared many times. With 10-nucleotide random UMIs, 5'RACE was used to make the cDNA. From the 5' RACE reads, TCRdb called clonotypes with MiXCR, one entry per CDR3 protein. The sample lists 65,000 to 85,000 distinct CDR3 sequences; 2.5% to 3.5% were seen once. This sequence originates from a woman in her forties or fifties with multiple sclerosis. Sample: PBMCs. The rearrangement joins TRBV7-2 to TRBJ2-1; D might be TRBD2 (6 bases). CDR3 in DNA: TGTGCCAGCATTAGCGGAACTAGCTCCTACAATGAGCAGTTCTTC. Residues: CASISGTSSYNEQFF.